This TCR beta chain comes out of a study of T cells expressing NK-cell markers. Study-level information: Seven donors tested HCMV-seropositive and one tested seronegative among the eight sequenced. Study-wide findings and caveats: In a handful of donors, dominant CD3+CD56+NKG2C+ clonotypes ranked among the top 10 CD8+ clonotypes.

TCRdb re-analyzed the 5' RACE reads; it lists each CDR3 protein once, without DNA. This table lists almost 450,000 distinct CDR3 sequences. As for this clonotype: Its antigen remains unidentified.

The sequencing sample was made of blood T cells: a sorted CD56 or NKG2C T cell subset, CD4+ or CD8+ T cells, or bulk PBMC T cells (not recorded which). The receptor's source is a woman between 18 and 70 years old in good health.

The CDR3 here is CASSRGIGTALNEQFF. The V and J genes are TRBV18 and TRBJ2-1; as DNA is missing, the TRBD1 call by TCRdb cannot be tested. Germline V CDR1 and CDR2: KGHSH, LQKENI. CDR3 length: 16 residues.